This T cell receptor beta chain comes out of a study of blood T cell repertoires in COVID-19. Study as a whole: The United States, Italy and Spain were the sources of the acute and convalescent COVID-19 samples. PBMCs, B-cell-depleted T cells, or T cells were the source of the cDNA or gDNA that made up the material.

In the original processing: Nucleated cell counts were estimated from reference gene primer amplification. Libraries were prepared by immunoSEQ multiplex PCR; TCRdb keeps only in-frame clonotypes and omits some of them. V, J and clone size were drawn from that table, and D and trimming were deduced from the DNA. Of roughly 99,000 clones in the sample, approximately 84% were seen once. This CDR3 is built from 13 residues. Trimming left V 2 bases short and J 7 bases short, with 11 bases between. Germline V gene data show CDR1 as MGHDK and CDR2 as SYGVNS. Sequencing was done on a sample of peripheral blood. This clonotype originated in a woman older than 75 with acute or convalescent COVID-19. The chain carries TRBV25-1 and TRBJ1-2; the D is unclear. In nucleotides, the CDR3 is TGTGCCAGCAGTGAACGTCAGACTGGTGGCTACACCTTC. This codes for CASSERQTGGYTF.